The 15 T cell receptor beta chains in this list originate from one sample, sequenced in a study of response to subunit inactivated influenza vaccine. Using its own MiXCR run on the RT-PCR reads, TCRdb lists one record per CDR3 protein. The sample holds some 800,000 distinct CDR3 sequences, about 20% seen once. The sample consisted of PBMCs from blood, taken roughly 5 days after vaccination. These receptors were obtained from a man aged 50-59 years who received an inactivated influenza vaccine.

The gene calls are TRBV28 and TRBJ2-5; 7 nucleotides align to TRBD2. CDR1 and CDR2 from the germline V gene are MDHEN and SYDVKM. V shed 2 bases, J shed 4 bases, and the junction held 13 bases outside the gene matches. This CDR3 contains 17 residues. The CDR3, as DNA: TGTGCCAGCAGTTTAACCCTCGGGGGGTTTGAAGGAGAGACCCAGTACTTC. It encodes CASSLTLGGFEGETQYF.

This clonotype was counted ten times or more. The J gene is TRBJ2-5, the V gene TRBV11-2; 11 bases line up with TRBD2. CDR3 length: 15 amino acids. The germline V gene has CDR1 SGHAT and CDR2 FQNNGV. The junction had 1 base not matched to a gene; V was cut back by 4 bases and J by 0 bases. CDR3 DNA sequence: TGTGCCAGCAGCTGGACTAGCGGGTACCAAGAGACCCAGTACTTC. Encoded protein: CASSWTSGYQETQYF. Variable domain in full (rest from reference TRBV11-2 and TRBJ2-5): EAGVAQSPRYKIIEKRQSVAFWCNPISGHATLYWYQQILGQGPKLLIQFQNNGVVDDSQLPKDRFSAERLKGVDSTLKIQPAKLEDSAVYLCASSWTSGYQETQYFGPGTRLLVL.

J is TRBJ2-1 and V is TRBV20-1, with 9 bases aligning to TRBD1. CDR3 size: 18 residues. The germline CDR1 and CDR2 sequences are DFQATT and SNEGSKA (reference sequence). Germline trimming cut 3 bases from V and 3 bases from J; bases unmatched to any gene: 15. CDR3 amino acids: CSARVHGVSGQGYNEQFF. CDR3 DNA: TGCAGTGCTAGGGTGCACGGGGTGTCGGGACAGGGCTACAATGAGCAGTTCTTC.

The table lists this clonotype with many counts. The V call is TRBV6-4, the J call TRBJ1-1; possibly TRBD1 for D (6 bases). Per germline, CDR1 MRHNA and CDR2 SNTAGT. Trimming pared 5 bases from V and 1 base from J, leaving 8 bases between. This CDR3 spans 13 amino acids. The CDR3 DNA reads as TGTGCCAGCAGTCGACAGGAGAACACTGAAGCTTTCTTT. Translation gives CASSRQENTEAFF.

The chain couples TRBV29-1 to TRBJ1-6; 9 bases are a match to TRBD1. The CDR3 has 13 residues. Germline CDR1 reads SQVTM; CDR2 reads ANQGSEA. V lost 6 bases and J lost 6; bases outside the gene matches: 3. DNA of the CDR3: TGCAGCGTCCGACAGGGGGTTAATTCACCCCTCCACTTT. The encoded protein is CSVRQGVNSPLHF.

This chain connects TRBV11-2 to TRBJ1-6; D is perhaps TRBD1 (5 bases). The germline CDR1 and CDR2 sequences are SGHAT and FQNNGV. This CDR3 has 15 amino acids. The V and J ends lost 5 bases and 10 bases respectively, with 18 bases between them. The CDR3 DNA sequence: TGTGCCAGCAGCCCATTGCCAGGGCGAGGCTCACCCCTCCACTTT. Protein: CASSPLPGRGSPLHF.

This clonotype came up many times. The chain couples TRBV12-3 or TRBV12-4 to TRBJ2-4; TRBD1 matches 9 bases. This CDR3 has 15 amino acids. The junction had 9 bases not matched to a gene; V was cut back by 9 bases and J by 3 bases. The CDR3 is CASYQWGQGKNIQYF. The DNA of the CDR3 is TGTGCCAGTTACCAATGGGGACAGGGCAAAAACATTCAGTACTTC.

This clonotype has ten or more counts. The V and J genes are TRBV7-2 and TRBJ2-3; 7 positions agree with TRBD2. Trimming took 5 bases from V and 1 from J; bases not matched to a gene: 12. Germline V gene sequence: CDR1 SGHTA, CDR2 FQGNSA. The CDR3 loop spans 17 amino acids. CDR3 sequence reads: CASSPSGTNWGTDTQYF. The CDR3 nucleotides are TGTGCCAGCAGCCCCTCTGGGACTAACTGGGGCACAGATACGCAGTATTTT.

The rearrangement uses TRBV5-1 and TRBJ2-7, with D maybe TRBD1 (6 bases). The CDR3 spans 14 residues. V was shortened by 4 bases and J by 6 bases, with 17 bases between the two germline ends. Per germline, CDR1 SGHRS and CDR2 YFSETQ. The CDR3 sequence: CASSSDRFLTEQYF. The CDR3 DNA reads TGCGCCAGCAGCAGTGACAGGTTTCTAACCGAGCAGTACTTC. Full variable domain (outside the CDR3, taken from reference TRBV5-1 and TRBJ2-7): KAGVTQTPRYLIKTRGQQVTLSCSPISGHRSVSWYQQTPGQGLQFLFEYFSETQRNKGNFPGRFSGRQFSNSRSEMNVSTLELGDSALYLCASSSDRFLTEQYFGPGTRLTVT.

This clonotype showed up just a few times. The V call is TRBV7-7, the J call TRBJ2-1; D is undetermined. Trimming took off 4 bases at V and 1 base at J, with 11 bases between the two ends. This CDR3 comprises 15 residues. CDR1 SSHAT and CDR2 FNYEAQ come from the germline V gene (reference sequence). CDR3 amino acids: CASSSSQESYNEQFF. In DNA form, the CDR3 reads TGTGCCAGCAGCTCCTCCCAGGAGTCCTACAATGAGCAGTTCTTC.

This clonotype showed up many times. J is TRBJ2-7 and V is TRBV9; D uncertain. CDR1 SGDLS and CDR2 YYNGEE come from the germline V gene. This CDR3 has 15 amino acids. V was clipped by 0 bases and J by 0 bases, with 10 bases between them. As DNA, the CDR3 is TGTGCCAGCAGCGTAGGTACGCTAACCTCCTACGAGCAGTACTTC. Translating it yields CASSVGTLTSYEQYF. Looking up the rest from reference TRBV9 and TRBJ2-7 gives the full variable domain: DSGVTQTPKHLITATGQRVTLRCSPRSGDLSVYWYQQSLDQGLQFLIQYYNGEERAKGNILERFSAQQFPDLHSELNLSSLELGDSALYFCASSVGTLTSYEQYFGPGTRLTVT.

This chain joins TRBV5-6 and TRBJ2-2; perhaps TRBD2 as D (5 bases). Trimming shortened V by 1 base and J by 1 base, and 8 bases separated the two germline ends. The germline gives CDR1 SGHDT, CDR2 YYEEEE. The CDR3 has 15 amino acids. The CDR3 region has the DNA TGTGCCAGCAGCTTGATAAGCGGGAACACCGGGGAGCTGTTTTTT. This codes for CASSLISGNTGELFF.

This clonotype was detected a few times. The chain carries TRBV20-1 and TRBJ1-2; no clear D. The V end was cut by 6 bases, the J end by 0 bases, with 17 bases between. The CDR3 runs to 15 residues. The germline V gene encodes CDR1 DFQATT and CDR2 SNEGSKA (reference sequence). As DNA, the CDR3 is TGCAGTGCCCCGCCCGGCAGCTTCGCTAACTATGGCTACACCTTC. Its translation: CSAPPGSFANYGYTF.

V is TRBV7-2 and J is TRBJ1-2, with a possible D match to TRBD1 (6 bases). The CDR3 spans 14 residues. The germline CDR1 and CDR2 sequences are SGHTA and FQGNSA. Trimming shortened V by 2 bases and J by 3 bases, and 10 bases separated the two germline ends. Here the CDR3 DNA reads TGTGCCAGCAGCTTACAGGGGAGTGACTATGGCTACACCTTC. Its protein is CASSLQGSDYGYTF.

The chain recombines TRBV10-3 with TRBJ2-3; D ambiguous. Trimming took 5 bases from V and 0 from J, leaving 9 bases between them. Germline-derived CDR1 and CDR2 are ENHRY and SYGVKD. This CDR3 contains 14 residues. The CDR3, as DNA: TGTGCCATCAGTAAGACTGAGAGCACAGATACGCAGTATTTT. It codes for CAISKTESTDTQYF.